This TCR beta chain originates from a study of post-analysis software for immune sequencing data. General study findings and limits: Same-batch preparations were strongly co-clustered by F measure. About 5 TRBV segments occurring more often in patients than controls included TRBV5-6, TRBV5-1 and TRBV20-1. Significantly lower normalized Chao1 diversity was seen in multiple sclerosis patients than in controls.

Between the trimmed V and J ends, which lost 6 bases and 0 bases, there was a span of 15 bases. The CDR3 runs 15 residues. Germline V CDR1 and CDR2: SQVTM, ANQGSEA. Unique molecular identifiers were present in the TCR beta cDNA libraries. TCRdb analysed the PCR reads with MiXCR anew, one entry per CDR3 protein. The sample consists of 740,000 or so distinct CDR3 sequences, roughly half of them appearing once. A note on this clonotype: As yet, its antigen is unknown.

Sequences were obtained from blood. V is TRBV29-1 and J is TRBJ2-1, with unresolved D. The clonotype originates from a girl aged 5 to 17 with multiple sclerosis. CDR3 nucleotides: TGCAGCGTGGGTATGGCGCCGAGCTCCTACAATGAGCAGTTCTTC. Translating gives CSVGMAPSSYNEQFF.